This entry lists 4 T cell receptor beta chains sequenced from one sample in a study of cytomegalovirus exposure and HLA in healthy donors. Vbeta (60) and Jbeta (13) primers were used in the PCR. Only in-frame clones appear in the TCRdb table, and some are missing; sequencing was by immunoSEQ multiplex PCR. In all, the sample yields 90,000 to 100,000 clones. The sample taken for sequencing was PBMCs. The receptors derive from a woman aged 30 to 39 in good health and CMV-seronegative.

V and J are TRBV6-5 and TRBJ2-5; 7 nucleotides line up with TRBD1. The CDR3 extends over 13 amino acids. Per germline, CDR1 MNHEY and CDR2 SVGAGI. The V segment lost 6 bases and the J segment 0 bases; nucleotides outside the gene matches: 1. Here the CDR3 DNA reads TGTGCCAGCAGAGGGACAGACCAAGAGACCCAGTACTTC. As protein: CASRGTDQETQYF.

The chain carries TRBV4-2 and TRBJ2-6; possibly TRBD1 for D (5 bases). There are 18 residues in the CDR3. The V and J ends lost 5 bases and 4 bases respectively, with 21 bases between them. CDR1 is LGHNA and CDR2 is YNFKEQ in the germline V gene. CDR3 nucleotide sequence: TGTGCCAGCAGCATGCCCGGCAGGGTGGTGGCGGGGGCCAACGTCCTGACTTTC. Its translation is CASSMPGRVVAGANVLTF.

The V call is TRBV20-1, the J call TRBJ2-7; no definite D call. CDR1 is DFQATT, CDR2 SNEGSKA, per germline (reference sequence). The CDR3 length is 11 residues. V lost 2 bases to trimming and J lost 3 bases, with 5 bases between them. CDR3 in DNA: TGCAGTGCTAGAACCAGCTACGAGCAGTACTTC. It codes for CSARTSYEQYF.

The chain uses TRBV6-1 and TRBJ2-7; 11 bases fit TRBD2. The V and J ends lost 6 bases and 2 bases, in that order; junction bases with no gene match: 3. Germline V lookup: CDR1 MNHNS, CDR2 SASEGT. This CDR3 has 14 amino acids. CDR3 in DNA: TGTGCCAGCAGACCTAGCGGGGGGACCTACGAGCAGTACTTC. Translating gives CASRPSGGTYEQYF.